This entry lists 12 T cell receptor beta chains sequenced from one sample in a study of blood T cell repertoires in COVID-19. The method was immunoSEQ multiplex PCR; TCRdb's version includes in-frame clones alone and lacks a portion of them. The sample lists 60,000 or so clones, under 85% seen once, with 28% in the top ten. What was sequenced was peripheral blood. The receptors derive from a woman aged 80 or over with acute or convalescent COVID-19.

This clone was seen only a few times. The CDR3: CASSAGTSRTDTQYF. For the CDR3, the DNA is TGCGCCAGCAGCGCTGGGACTAGCCGCACAGATACGCAGTATTTT. The gene calls are TRBV5-1 and TRBJ2-3; 9 bases match TRBD2. The length of the CDR3 is 15 residues. Trimming took 4 bases from V and 1 from J; bases not matched to a gene: 4. Germline V gives CDR1 SGHRS, CDR2 YFSETQ.

This sequence joins TRBV7-2 and TRBJ1-1, with 7 bases aligning to TRBD1. Germline V gene sequence: CDR1 SGHTA, CDR2 FQGNSA. V was clipped by 4 bases and J by 5 bases; unmatched bases: 4. The CDR3 is 13 amino acids. The CDR3 DNA sequence: TGTGCCAGCAGCTCGGGACAGTGGACTGAAGCTTTCTTT. It encodes CASSSGQWTEAFF.

This chain joins TRBV30 and TRBJ1-4; no reliable D call. Trimming cost V 1 base and J 6 bases, with 9 bases left between them. In germline, CDR1 is GTSNPN, CDR2 SVGIG (reference sequence). The CDR3 spans 13 residues. CDR3 protein: CAWSGQQDEKLFF. The CDR3 DNA follows: TGTGCCTGGAGTGGGCAGCAGGATGAAAAACTGTTTTTT. The whole variable domain, filled in from reference TRBV30 and TRBJ1-4, reads SQTIHQWPATLVQPVGSPLSLECTVEGTSNPNLYWYRQAAGRGLQLLFYSVGIGQISSEVPQNLSASRPQDRQFILSSKKLLLSDSGFYLCAWSGQQDEKLFFGSGTQLSVL.

The CDR3 DNA is TGTGCCTGTACCGGGACAGGGGGAAATCAGCCCCAGCATTTT. Translation: CACTGTGGNQPQHF. This chain links TRBV30 with TRBJ1-5; 11 positions agree with TRBD1. V shed 6 bases and J 4 bases; nucleotides not matched to a gene: 5. The CDR3 totals 14 residues. CDR1 GTSNPN and CDR2 SVGIG come from the germline V gene (reference sequence).

The CDR3 protein is CASSYVSGSVGTQYF. Written as DNA, the CDR3 is TGTGCCAGCAGTTACGTTAGCGGGAGTGTCGGGACCCAGTACTTC. The chain joins TRBV6-5 to TRBJ2-5; TRBD2 matches 9 bases. J lost 7 bases, V lost 2 bases, and 8 bases had no gene match. CDR1 MNHEY and CDR2 SVGAGI come from the germline V gene. The CDR3 consists of 15 residues.

The chain has TRBV29-1 and TRBJ2-1; TRBD1 aligns across 11 bases. After removal of 7 bases from V and 9 bases from J, the junction contained 8 bases not matched to a gene. The CDR3 is made up of 13 amino acids. CDR1 is SQVTM, CDR2 ANQGSEA, per germline. CDR3 sequence: CSARTGGKAEQFF. For the CDR3, the DNA is TGCAGCGCCCGGACAGGGGGCAAGGCTGAGCAGTTCTTC.

J is TRBJ1-1 and V is TRBV12-5; tentatively, D is TRBD1 (6 bases). Deletions cut 3 bases from V and 0 bases from J, with 14 bases between. Germline CDR1 is LGHNT and CDR2 is FRNRAP. The length of the CDR3 is 16 residues. In DNA form, the CDR3 reads TGTGCTAGTGGTTTATCCGGGACAAAAATGAACACTGAAGCTTTCTTT. It yields the protein CASGLSGTKMNTEAFF. The variable domain in full, with the rest retrieved from reference TRBV12-5 and TRBJ1-1, is DARVTQTPRHKVTEMGQEVTMRCQPILGHNTVFWYRQTMMQGLELLAYFRNRAPLDDSGMPKDRFSAEMPDATLATLKIQPSEPRDSAVYFCASGLSGTKMNTEAFFGQGTRLTVV.

A word on this clone: At one end the junction does not follow the germline gene, possibly because of a read error. The chain couples TRBV30 to TRBJ1-1, with a weak D call TRBD1 (6 bases). Germline V gene lookup returns CDR1 GTSNPN and CDR2 SVGIG (reference sequence). This CDR3 is built from 14 residues. CDR3 in DNA: TGTGCCTGGAGTAGGGACAAGGCGAACGCTGAAGCTTTCTTT. Translation gives CAWSRDKANAEAFF.

The chain has TRBV2 and TRBJ2-1, with D tentatively TRBD2 (6 bases). Germline V lookup: CDR1 SNHLY, CDR2 FYNNEI. Trimming removed 6 bases at V and 9 bases at J, with 9 bases between. The CDR3 has 11 amino acids. The DNA of the CDR3 is TGTGCCAGCAGGCAGGAGGGTGAGCAGTTCTTC. Amino acid sequence: CASRQEGEQFF.

The chain has TRBV29-1 and TRBJ1-4; unclear D gene. CDR1 is SQVTM, CDR2 ANQGSEA, per germline. V lost 6 bases to trimming and J lost 5 bases, with 7 bases between them. The CDR3 length is 11 residues. CDR3: CSVALNEKLFF. The CDR3 nucleotides are TGCAGCGTAGCCTTAAATGAAAAACTGTTTTTT. The full variable domain, in which reference TRBV29-1 and TRBJ1-4 provide the parts outside the CDR3, is SAVISQKPSRDICQRGTSLTIQCQVDSQVTMMFWYRQQPGQSLTLIATANQGSEATYESGFVIDKFPISRPNLTFSTLTVSNMSPEDSSIYLCSVALNEKLFFGSGTQLSVL.

The chain uses TRBV6-5 and TRBJ1-6; TRBD1 might be the D (6 bases). The CDR3 has 15 residues. Germline V gives CDR1 MNHEY, CDR2 SVGAGI. V was trimmed by 2 bases and J by 4 bases, leaving 9 bases between them. CDR3 sequence reads: CASSYRGGYNSPLHF. CDR3 coding DNA: TGTGCCAGCAGTTACCGAGGGGGATATAATTCACCCCTCCACTTT.

V is TRBV27 and J is TRBJ2-7, with a possible D match to TRBD1 (6 bases). The CDR3 totals 13 residues. V lost 2 bases, J lost 5 bases, and 10 bases lay in between. Germline CDR1 MNHEY, CDR2 SMNVEV (reference sequence). CDR3 loop: CASSLTGWDEQYF. The CDR3 region has the DNA TGTGCCAGCAGTTTAACAGGGTGGGACGAGCAGTACTTC.